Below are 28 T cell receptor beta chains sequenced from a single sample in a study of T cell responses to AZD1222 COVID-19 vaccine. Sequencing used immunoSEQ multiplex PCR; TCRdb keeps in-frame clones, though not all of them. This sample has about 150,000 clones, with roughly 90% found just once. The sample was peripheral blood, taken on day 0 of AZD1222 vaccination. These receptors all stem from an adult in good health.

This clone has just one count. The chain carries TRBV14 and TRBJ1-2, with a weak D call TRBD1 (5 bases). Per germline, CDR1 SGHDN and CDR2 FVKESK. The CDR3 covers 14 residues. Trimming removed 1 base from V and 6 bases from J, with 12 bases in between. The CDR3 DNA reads TGTGCCAGCAGCCAAGGCCGCAGGGTAGATGGCTACACCTTC. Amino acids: CASSQGRRVDGYTF.

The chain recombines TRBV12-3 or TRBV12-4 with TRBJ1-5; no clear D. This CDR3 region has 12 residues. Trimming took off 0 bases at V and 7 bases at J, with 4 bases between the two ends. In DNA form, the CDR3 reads TGTGCCAGCAGTTTAGCGGGGCAGCCCCAGCATTTT. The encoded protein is CASSLAGQPQHF.

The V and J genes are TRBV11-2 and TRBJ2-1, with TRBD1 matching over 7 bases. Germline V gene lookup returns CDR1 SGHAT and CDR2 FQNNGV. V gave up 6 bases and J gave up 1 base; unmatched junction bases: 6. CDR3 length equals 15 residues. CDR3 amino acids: CASRGGPGSYNEQFF. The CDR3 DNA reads TGTGCCAGCAGAGGGGGCCCTGGTTCCTACAATGAGCAGTTCTTC.

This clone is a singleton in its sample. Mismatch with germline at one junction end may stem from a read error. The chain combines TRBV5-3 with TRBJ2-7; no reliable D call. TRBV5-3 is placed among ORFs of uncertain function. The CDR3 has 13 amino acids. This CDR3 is CARRLESSYEQYF. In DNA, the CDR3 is TGTGCCAGAAGGTTGGAGTCCTCCTACGAGCAGTACTTC.

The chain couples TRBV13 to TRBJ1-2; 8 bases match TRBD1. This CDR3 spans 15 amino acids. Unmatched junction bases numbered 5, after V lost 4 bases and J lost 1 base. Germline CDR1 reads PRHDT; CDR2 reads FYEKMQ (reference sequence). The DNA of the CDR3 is TGTGCCAGCAGCTCGACAGGGGTCCTTAACTATGGCTACACCTTC. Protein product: CASSSTGVLNYGYTF.

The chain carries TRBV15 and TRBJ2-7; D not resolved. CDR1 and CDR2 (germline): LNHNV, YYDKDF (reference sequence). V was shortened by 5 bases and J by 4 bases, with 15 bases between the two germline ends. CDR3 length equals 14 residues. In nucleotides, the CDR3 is TGTGCCACCAGCGGGTTACAAACTCGATACGAGCAGTACTTC. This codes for CATSGLQTRYEQYF.

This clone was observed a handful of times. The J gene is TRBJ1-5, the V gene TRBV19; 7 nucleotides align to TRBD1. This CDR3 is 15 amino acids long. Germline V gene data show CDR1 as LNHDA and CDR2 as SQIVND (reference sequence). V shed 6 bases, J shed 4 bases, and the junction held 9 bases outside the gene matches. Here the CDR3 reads CASRQETGTNQPQHF. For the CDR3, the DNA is TGTGCCAGTAGACAAGAGACAGGGACAAATCAGCCCCAGCATTTT.

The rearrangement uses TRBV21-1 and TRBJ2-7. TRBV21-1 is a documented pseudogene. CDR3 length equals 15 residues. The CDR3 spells CASSFMTVVGSEQYF. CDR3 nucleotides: TGTGCCAGCAGCTTTATGACAGTGGTGGGGAGCGAGCAGTACTTC.

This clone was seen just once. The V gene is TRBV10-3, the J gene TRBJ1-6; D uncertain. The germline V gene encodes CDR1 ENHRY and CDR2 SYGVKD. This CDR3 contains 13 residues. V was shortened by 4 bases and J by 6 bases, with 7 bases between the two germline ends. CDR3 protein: CAISARGNSPLHF. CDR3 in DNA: TGTGCCATCAGTGCGCGGGGTAATTCACCCCTCCACTTT.

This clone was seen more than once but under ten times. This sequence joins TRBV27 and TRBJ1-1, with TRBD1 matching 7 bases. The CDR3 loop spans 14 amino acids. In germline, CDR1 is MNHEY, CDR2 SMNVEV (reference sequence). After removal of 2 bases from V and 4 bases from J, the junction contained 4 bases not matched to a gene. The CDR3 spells CASSLDREFTEAFF. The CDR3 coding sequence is TGTGCCAGCAGTTTAGACAGGGAATTCACTGAAGCTTTCTTT.

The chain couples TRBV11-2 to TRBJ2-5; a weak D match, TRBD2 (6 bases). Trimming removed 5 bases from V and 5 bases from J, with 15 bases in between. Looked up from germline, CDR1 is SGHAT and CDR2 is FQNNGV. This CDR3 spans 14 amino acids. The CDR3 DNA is TGTGCCAGCAGCGATCCCTCGGCGGGGGAGACCCAGTACTTC. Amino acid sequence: CASSDPSAGETQYF.

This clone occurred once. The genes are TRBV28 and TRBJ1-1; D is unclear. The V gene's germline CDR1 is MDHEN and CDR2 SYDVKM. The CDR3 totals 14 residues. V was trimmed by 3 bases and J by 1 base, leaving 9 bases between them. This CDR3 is CASSFPGRNTEAFF. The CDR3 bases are TGTGCCAGCAGTTTCCCAGGCCGGAACACTGAAGCTTTCTTT.

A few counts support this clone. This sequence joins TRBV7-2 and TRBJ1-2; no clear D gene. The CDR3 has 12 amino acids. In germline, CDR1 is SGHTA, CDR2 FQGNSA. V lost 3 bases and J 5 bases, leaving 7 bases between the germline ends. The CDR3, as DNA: TGTGCCAGCAGCTTCGGGATATATGGCTACACCTTC. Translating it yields CASSFGIYGYTF.

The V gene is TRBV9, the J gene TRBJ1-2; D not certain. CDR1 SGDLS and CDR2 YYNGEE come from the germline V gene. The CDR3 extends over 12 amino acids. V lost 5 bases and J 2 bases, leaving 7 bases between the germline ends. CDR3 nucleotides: TGTGCCAGCAGGACCGGAAACTATGGCTACACCTTC. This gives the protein CASRTGNYGYTF.

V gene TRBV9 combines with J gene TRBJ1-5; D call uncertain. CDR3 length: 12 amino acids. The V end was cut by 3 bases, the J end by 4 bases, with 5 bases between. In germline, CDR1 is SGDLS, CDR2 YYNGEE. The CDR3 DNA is TGTGCCAGCAGCGCAGGTAATCAGCCCCAGCATTTT. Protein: CASSAGNQPQHF.

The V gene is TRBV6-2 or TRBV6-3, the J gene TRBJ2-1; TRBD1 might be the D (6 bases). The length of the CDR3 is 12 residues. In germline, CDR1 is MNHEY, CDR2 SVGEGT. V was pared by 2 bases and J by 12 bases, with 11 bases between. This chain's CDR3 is CASSYPEQGQFF. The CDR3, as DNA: TGTGCCAGCAGTTACCCTGAACAGGGGCAGTTCTTC.

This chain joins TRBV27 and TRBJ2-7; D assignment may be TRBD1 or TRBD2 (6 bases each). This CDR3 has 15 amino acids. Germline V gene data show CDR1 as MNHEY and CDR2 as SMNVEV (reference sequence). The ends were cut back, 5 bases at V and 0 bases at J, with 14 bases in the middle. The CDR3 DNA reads TGTGCCAGCAGTCCGGAGGGGGGAAGCTCCTACGAGCAGTACTTC. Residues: CASSPEGGSSYEQYF.

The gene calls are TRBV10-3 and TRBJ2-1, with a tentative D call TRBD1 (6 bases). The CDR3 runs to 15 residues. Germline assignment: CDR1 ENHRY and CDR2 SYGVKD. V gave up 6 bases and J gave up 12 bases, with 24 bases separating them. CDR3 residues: CAISPDRSSPEGQFF. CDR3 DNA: TGTGCCATCAGCCCAGACAGGAGTAGCCCTGAGGGGCAGTTCTTC.

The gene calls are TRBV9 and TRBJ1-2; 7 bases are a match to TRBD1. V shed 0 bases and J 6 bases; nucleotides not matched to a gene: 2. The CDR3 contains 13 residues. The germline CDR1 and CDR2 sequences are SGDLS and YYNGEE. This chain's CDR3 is CASSVGQGNGYTF. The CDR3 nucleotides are TGTGCCAGCAGCGTAGGACAGGGCAATGGCTACACCTTC.

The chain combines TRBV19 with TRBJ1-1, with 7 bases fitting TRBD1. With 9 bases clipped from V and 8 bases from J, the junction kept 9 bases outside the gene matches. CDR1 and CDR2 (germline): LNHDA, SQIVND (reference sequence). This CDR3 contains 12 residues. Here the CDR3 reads CASSARDREAFF. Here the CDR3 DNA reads TGTGCCAGCAGTGCCCGGGACAGAGAAGCTTTCTTT.

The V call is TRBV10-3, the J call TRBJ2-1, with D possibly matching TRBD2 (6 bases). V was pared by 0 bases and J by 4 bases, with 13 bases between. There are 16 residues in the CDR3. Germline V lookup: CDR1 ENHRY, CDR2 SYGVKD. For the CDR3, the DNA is TGTGCCATCAGTGAGTCAGAGACTAGGGGATACAATGAGCAGTTCTTC. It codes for CAISESETRGYNEQFF.

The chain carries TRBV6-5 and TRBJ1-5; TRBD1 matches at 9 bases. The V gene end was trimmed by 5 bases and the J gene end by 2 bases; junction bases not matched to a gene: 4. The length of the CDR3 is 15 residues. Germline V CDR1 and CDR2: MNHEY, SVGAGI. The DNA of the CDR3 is TGTGCCAGCAGTCGGGACAGGGCAGGCAATCAGCCCCAGCATTTT. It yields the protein CASSRDRAGNQPQHF.

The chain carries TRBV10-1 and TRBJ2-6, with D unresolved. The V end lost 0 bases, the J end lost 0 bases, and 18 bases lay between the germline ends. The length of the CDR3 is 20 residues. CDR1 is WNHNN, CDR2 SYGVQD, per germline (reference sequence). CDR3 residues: CASSESIGNVDGSGANVLTF. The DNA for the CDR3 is TGCGCCAGCAGTGAGTCGATAGGGAACGTCGATGGCTCTGGGGCCAACGTCCTGACTTTC.

The CDR3 bases are TGTGCCAGCAGCGTTGGGGCAGGCTCACCCCTCCACTTT. Protein product: CASSVGAGSPLHF. The chain joins TRBV9 to TRBJ1-6; D is possibly TRBD1 (5 bases). Looked up from germline, CDR1 is SGDLS and CDR2 is YYNGEE. V lost 2 bases to trimming and J lost 10 bases, with 10 bases between them. This CDR3 is built from 13 residues.

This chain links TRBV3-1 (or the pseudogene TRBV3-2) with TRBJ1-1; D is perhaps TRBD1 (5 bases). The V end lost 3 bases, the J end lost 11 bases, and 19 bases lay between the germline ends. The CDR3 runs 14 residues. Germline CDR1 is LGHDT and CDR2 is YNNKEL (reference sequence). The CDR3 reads CASSHGSGVSSAFF. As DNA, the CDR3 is TGTGCCAGCAGCCACGGATCGGGGGTCTCCTCCGCTTTCTTT.

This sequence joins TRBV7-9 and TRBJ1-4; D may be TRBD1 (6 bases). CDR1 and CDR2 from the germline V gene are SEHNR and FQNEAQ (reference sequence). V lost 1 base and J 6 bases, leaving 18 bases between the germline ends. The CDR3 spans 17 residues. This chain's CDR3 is CASSLELGRGPDEKLFF. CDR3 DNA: TGTGCCAGCAGCTTAGAGTTGGGCAGGGGTCCGGATGAAAAACTGTTTTTT.

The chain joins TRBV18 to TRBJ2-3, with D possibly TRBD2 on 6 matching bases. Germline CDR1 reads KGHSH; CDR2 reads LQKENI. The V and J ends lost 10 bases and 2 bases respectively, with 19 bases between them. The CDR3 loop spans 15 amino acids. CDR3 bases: TGTGCCACCCGGTGGGGCGGGGAATACACAGATACGCAGTATTTT. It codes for CATRWGGEYTDTQYF.

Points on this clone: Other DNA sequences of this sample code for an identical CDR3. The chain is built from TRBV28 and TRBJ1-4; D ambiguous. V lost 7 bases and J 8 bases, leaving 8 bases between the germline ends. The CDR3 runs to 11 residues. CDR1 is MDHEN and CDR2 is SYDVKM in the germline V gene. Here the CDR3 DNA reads TGTGCCAGCACCTCCCGGGAAAAACTGTTTTTT. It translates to CASTSREKLFF.